The present T cell receptor (beta chain) was sequenced within a study of shared clonotypes between healthy human individuals. Study background: Per donor, CD8 memory used one plate, CD8 naive used two, CD4 memory used three and CD4 naive used three. Study-level findings and limits: Sequencing depth was a factor that was expected to affect clonotype sharing among donors.

Germline V gene data show CDR1 as SGHVS and CDR2 as FNYEAQ. The CDR3 is 16 amino acids. The trim removed 5 bases at V and 3 bases at J, leaving 7 bases unmatched. Each cell subset's genomic DNA was divided evenly among several immunoSEQ plates. Measured with immunoSEQ multiplex PCR; TCRdb has only the in-frame clones, and not every one. The table has roughly 640,000 clones, roughly 97% seen once. Concerning this clone: The antigen is not known.

V is TRBV7-6 and J is TRBJ1-4; 9 nucleotides line up with TRBD1. The sample taken for sequencing was naive CD4+ T cells sorted from blood. Sample subset: CD45RA+ positively selected. The sequence derives from a woman younger than 45 in good health. Written as DNA, the CDR3 is TGTGCCAGCAGCAAAACAGGGGGCACGGCTAATGAAAAACTGTTTTTT. Protein sequence: CASSKTGGTANEKLFF.